The following is a TCR beta chain sequence with its context. Its antigen is not known. These data are taken from a study of T-cell memory formation after mild COVID-19. The TCR alpha and TCR beta cDNA libraries, bearing sample barcodes and UMIs, were generated by 5'RACE using constant-segment primers. Via MiXCR, TCRdb re-called the 5' RACE reads, giving one row per CDR3 protein. Among approximately 570,000 distinct CDR3 sequences listed, 15% to 20% were seen once. There are 15 residues in the CDR3. Germline values: CDR1 LGHNA, CDR2 YSLEER. Trimming took off 0 bases at V and 1 base at J, with 9 bases between the two ends. The study's findings and limits: Later expanders leaned CD4+, whereas day 15 to 85 contracting clones were balanced CD4/CD8.

V is TRBV4-3 and J is TRBJ1-1; TRBD1 is a possible D gene (5 bases). Material: PBMCs or a T cell subset sorted from them (not recorded which). The receptor's source is an adult woman who had mild COVID-19 (a few samples of this study predate the infection). Cell type and time point are not known. CDR3 DNA sequence: TGCGCCAGCAGCCAAGAGGCAGGGAGGAACACTGAAGCTTTCTTT. Residues: CASSQEAGRNTEAFF.